A selection of T cell receptor beta chains follows, all from one sample in a study of cytomegalovirus exposure and HLA in healthy donors. TCRdb's copy holds only in-frame clones and misses some; the assay was immunoSEQ multiplex PCR. The table shows under 200,000 clones, with 84% occurring only once. The sequenced sample consisted of PBMCs. The receptors shown here come from a young man in good health and CMV-seronegative. Both conserved end residues are part of each CDR3. A D gene is named only where the DNA matches it firmly. Clone size appears in some rows only: once, few, many, or a class for an expanded clone.

v_gene,abundance,j_gene,d_gene,CDR3nt,CDR3aa
TRBV5-4,NA,TRBJ1-3,NA,TGTGCCAGCAGCGACGGCGGGGCTGGGGGAAACACCATATATTTT,CASSDGGAGGNTIYF
TRBV30,NA,TRBJ1-1,TRBD1,TGTGCCTGCGAGCCCCCAGGGGGCACTGAAGCTTTCTTT,CACEPPGGTEAFF
TRBV7-3,NA,TRBJ2-2,TRBD2,TGTGCCAGCAGCCTACTAGCGGGAGGGGACACCGGGGAGCTGTTTTTT,CASSLLAGGDTGELFF
TRBV13,few,TRBJ2-7,TRBD2,TGTGCCAGCAGCTTAGAGAGCGGGGATGGCGAGCAGTACTTC,CASSLESGDGEQYF
TRBV7-3,NA,TRBJ2-7,NA,TGTGCCAGCAGCTTACTCCCAAGGGAGAAGCAGTACTTC,CASSLLPREKQYF
TRBV29-1,NA,TRBJ1-2,NA,TGCAGCGTACAGGGATCAAACTATGGCTACACCTTC,CSVQGSNYGYTF
TRBV9,few,TRBJ1-1,TRBD1,TGTGCCAGCAGCGTGGGGGGCAGGGGGTTCCCTGAAGCTTTCTTT,CASSVGGRGFPEAFF
TRBV5-6,NA,TRBJ1-2,TRBD1,TGTGCCAGCAACGAGATCTTGGGACAGAACTATGGCTACACCTTC,CASNEILGQNYGYTF
TRBV5-1,NA,TRBJ1-2,NA,TGCGCCAGCAGCTTGGGTGGAGAGGGCTACACCTTC,CASSLGGEGYTF
TRBV7-2,NA,TRBJ2-7,TRBD2,TGTGCCAGCAGTCGGACTAGCGGGGGCTCCTACGAGCAGTACTTC,CASSRTSGGSYEQYF
TRBV7-2,NA,TRBJ1-5,TRBD1,TGTGCCGGCAGCACTAGACAGGGCCCAAATCAGCCCCAGCATTTT,CAGSTRQGPNQPQHF
TRBV4-1,NA,TRBJ2-7,NA,TGCGCCAGCAGCCTAAAGGACGGGACCTACGAGCAGTACTTC,CASSLKDGTYEQYF
TRBV5-5,NA,TRBJ2-1,TRBD1,TGTGCCAGCAACGCACGACAGGGGGCTAACAATGAGCAGTTCTTC,CASNARQGANNEQFF
TRBV9,NA,TRBJ1-1,TRBD1,TGTGCCAGCAGCCGTGGACAGGGGGGAGTGGGGACTGAAGCTTTCTTT,CASSRGQGGVGTEAFF
TRBV7-8,NA,TRBJ2-1,TRBD2,TGTGCCAGCAGCTTAGGGGGACTAGCTGACAATGAGCAGTTCTTC,CASSLGGLADNEQFF
TRBV19,few,TRBJ1-1,NA,TGTGCCAGTAGTATAGATCGGGCGGGTCCCACTGAAGCTTTCTTT,CASSIDRAGPTEAFF
TRBV7-9,NA,TRBJ2-4,TRBD1,TGTGCCAGCAGCTTTCCAGCAGGGGGAATCAAAAACATTCAGTACTTC,CASSFPAGGIKNIQYF
TRBV12-5,NA,TRBJ1-2,NA,TGTGCTAGTGGTTTGAGCGTAAACTATGGCTACACCTTC,CASGLSVNYGYTF
TRBV5-1,few,TRBJ2-1,TRBD2,TGCGCCAGCACCCCTGGTGGCGCTAGCGGGACTTACAATGAGCAGTTCTTC,CASTPGGASGTYNEQFF
TRBV18,NA,TRBJ1-5,NA,TGTGCCAGCTCACCACTCGGCCGTGGAGCGGGTCAGCCCCAGCATTTT,CASSPLGRGAGQPQHF
TRBV5-6,once,TRBJ2-7,TRBD2,TGTGCCAGCAGCTTGGCCGGGGGGGCATATACCTACGAGCAGTACTTC,CASSLAGGAYTYEQYF
TRBV2,NA,TRBJ2-7,TRBD2,TGTGCCAGCAAGACAGGGCTTTTAGCGGGGGGTTACGACGAGCAGTACTTC,CASKTGLLAGGYDEQYF
TRBV7-9,NA,TRBJ2-5,TRBD2,TGTGCCAGCAGCCCTAGCGGGGTACGGCAAGAGACCCAGTACTTC,CASSPSGVRQETQYF
TRBV7-9,NA,TRBJ1-6,NA,TGTGCCAGCAGCTTAGGGATAGACAGCCAGAGCTCCTATAATTCACCCCTCCACTTT,CASSLGIDSQSSYNSPLHF
TRBV27,NA,TRBJ1-1,TRBD1,TGTGCCAGCAGTGAAGGGGACAGGGGCTTTTCGGACACTGAAGCTTTCTTT,CASSEGDRGFSDTEAFF
TRBV2,NA,TRBJ1-5,TRBD1,TGTGCCAGCAGTGAAGGACAGGGTATTCGGAATCAGCCCCAGCATTTT,CASSEGQGIRNQPQHF
TRBV6-1,NA,TRBJ1-2,TRBD1,TGTGCCAGCAGTTCCGGACAGGGCCACTATGGCTACACCTTC,CASSSGQGHYGYTF
TRBV27,NA,TRBJ1-3,NA,TGTGCCAGCAGTTTATTCGCAGGGACTGCTGGAAACACCATATATTTT,CASSLFAGTAGNTIYF
TRBV5-5,NA,TRBJ1-2,TRBD1,TGTGCCAGCAGCTCAGACAGGGGGCCCTATGGCTACACCTTC,CASSSDRGPYGYTF
TRBV5-8,NA,TRBJ2-1,NA,TGTGCCAGCAGCTTGAGATGGGGGCCTCTTTACAATGAGCAGTTCTTC,CASSLRWGPLYNEQFF
TRBV20-1,NA,TRBJ2-1,NA,TGCAGTGCTGGGGGGAACAATGAGCAGTTCTTC,CSAGGNNEQFF
TRBV6-4,NA,TRBJ1-6,NA,TGTGCCAGCAGCAGGGTATGGGATTCACCCCTCCACTTT,CASSRVWDSPLHF
TRBV6-5,NA,TRBJ2-1,NA,TGTGCCAGCAGTTACTCGGCCAGCAATGAGCAGTTCTTC,CASSYSASNEQFF
TRBV4-1,few,TRBJ1-6,TRBD1,TGCGCCAGCAGCCAAGAGGGGGACAGAAATTCACCCCTCCACTTT,CASSQEGDRNSPLHF
TRBV5-4,NA,TRBJ2-7,NA,TGTGCCAGCAGCCGCCGGGCTAGCGACCCCTCCTACGAGCAGTACTTC,CASSRRASDPSYEQYF
TRBV7-6,NA,TRBJ2-7,NA,TGTGCCAGCAGCCCGCGGGTGTCTACCGGAACGCCCTACGAGCAGTACTTC,CASSPRVSTGTPYEQYF
TRBV5-1,NA,TRBJ2-2,TRBD2,TGCGCCAGCAACCGCGGGGGGGCGAACACCGGGGAGCTGTTTTTT,CASNRGGANTGELFF
TRBV13,once,TRBJ1-3,TRBD1,TGTGCCAGCAGACTGGACAGGACTGGAAACACCATATATTTT,CASRLDRTGNTIYF
TRBV19,once,TRBJ2-4,NA,TGTGCCAGTAGTAAGGTTCAGGGTAAGGCCAAAAACATTCAGTACTTC,CASSKVQGKAKNIQYF
TRBV4-1,NA,TRBJ1-5,TRBD1,TGCGCCAGCAGCCAAGGGACAGGTAACAATCAGCCCCAGCATTTT,CASSQGTGNNQPQHF
TRBV15,few,TRBJ1-2,TRBD1,TGTGCCACCAGGGCTCGGGGGACAGGGGCCTATGGCTACACCTTC,CATRARGTGAYGYTF
TRBV5-1,NA,TRBJ2-2,TRBD2,TGCGCCAGCAGCTTGGGACTAGCGGGGACCGGGGAGCTGTTTTTT,CASSLGLAGTGELFF
TRBV6-6,NA,TRBJ2-5,TRBD2,TGTGCCAGCAACCGGGGGGGGCCCGAGGAGACCCAGTACTTC,CASNRGGPEETQYF
TRBV5-4,NA,TRBJ1-2,NA,TGTGCCAGCACCATTGGGAGGAATTTGGACTATGGCTACACCTTC,CASTIGRNLDYGYTF
TRBV25-1,once,TRBJ2-1,NA,TGTGCCAGCAGTGTGCAGGAAAGTCCGTTCTTC,CASSVQESPFF
TRBV28,NA,TRBJ2-5,NA,TGTGCCAGCAGACGCGGGACTTATCAAGAGACCCAGTACTTC,CASRRGTYQETQYF
TRBV4-2,NA,TRBJ1-3,NA,TGTGCCAGCAGCTTGAGAAGTTCTGGAAACACCATATATTTT,CASSLRSSGNTIYF
TRBV5-1,NA,TRBJ2-3,NA,TGCGCCAGCAAGGACTCCAACACAGATACGCAGTATTTT,CASKDSNTDTQYF
TRBV7-2,NA,TRBJ2-1,NA,TGTGCCAGCAGCCCCTCACGGGGGGCAAGGAATGAGCAGTTCTTC,CASSPSRGARNEQFF
TRBV9,NA,TRBJ2-3,NA,TGTGCCAGCAGCTCTCTAGGGGCCAGGGGAAGCGCTAGCACAGATACGCAGTATTTT,CASSSLGARGSASTDTQYF
TRBV13,NA,TRBJ2-1,NA,TGTGCCAGCAGCTTAGCCGAAGGGGGTGCCTACAATGAGCAGTTCTTC,CASSLAEGGAYNEQFF
TRBV5-1,NA,TRBJ2-1,TRBD2,TGCGCCAGCAGACTAGCGGGAGACTACAATGAGCAGTTCTTC,CASRLAGDYNEQFF